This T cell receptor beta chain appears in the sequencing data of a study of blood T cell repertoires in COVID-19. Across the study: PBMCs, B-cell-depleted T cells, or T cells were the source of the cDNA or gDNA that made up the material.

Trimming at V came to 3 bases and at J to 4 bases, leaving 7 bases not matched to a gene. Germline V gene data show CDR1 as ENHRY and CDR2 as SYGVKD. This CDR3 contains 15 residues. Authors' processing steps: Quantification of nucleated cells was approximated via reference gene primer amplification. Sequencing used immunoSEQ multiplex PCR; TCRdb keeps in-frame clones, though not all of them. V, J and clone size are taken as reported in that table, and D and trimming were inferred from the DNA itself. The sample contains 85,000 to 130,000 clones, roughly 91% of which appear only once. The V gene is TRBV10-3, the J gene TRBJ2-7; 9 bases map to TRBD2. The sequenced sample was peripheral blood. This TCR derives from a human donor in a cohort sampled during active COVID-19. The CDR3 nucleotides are TGTGCCATCAGTGAACTCTCGCGGGGGGGTTACGAGCAGTACTTC. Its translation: CAISELSRGGYEQYF.